Listed below are T cell receptor beta chains from one sample, sequenced in a study of cytomegalovirus exposure and HLA in healthy donors. Some clones are missing from TCRdb's copy, which holds only in-frame ones; the method was immunoSEQ multiplex PCR. The repertoire holds 130,000 to 150,000 clones, with around three quarters as singletons. Sequencing was done on a sample of PBMCs. These receptors were taken from a young man in good health and CMV-seronegative. Both conserved end residues are part of each CDR3. D genes are given only for firm matches. Size values are once, few and many counts, or a class for expanded clones, and some rows have none.

CDR3 | DNA | size | D | J | V
CASRGGDLYNEQFF | TGTGCCAGCCGGGGGGGCGACCTTTACAATGAGCAGTTCTTC | . | TRBD2 | TRBJ2-1 | TRBV27
CASQGGGNGNQPQHF | TGTGCCAGCCAAGGGGGGGGGAACGGCAATCAGCCCCAGCATTTT | . | . | TRBJ1-5 | TRBV28
CASSVAWGYDSPLHF | TGTGCCAGCAGCGTAGCGTGGGGCTATGATTCACCCCTCCACTTT | . | . | TRBJ1-6 | TRBV9
CASSPSFQGRSTEAFF | TGTGCCAGCTCACCGTCTTTTCAGGGTCGGTCCACTGAAGCTTTCTTT | . | . | TRBJ1-1 | TRBV18
CASRKQGLPGNYEQYF | TGTGCCAGCCGAAAACAGGGTTTGCCCGGGAACTACGAGCAGTACTTC | . | . | TRBJ2-7 | TRBV28
CASSPYRGPPSYEQYF | TGCGCCAGCAGCCCCTACAGGGGACCCCCCTCCTACGAGCAGTACTTC | . | TRBD1 | TRBJ2-7 | TRBV5-1
CASSMTGGLYQPQHF | TGTGCCAGCAGCATGACAGGGGGCTTATATCAGCCCCAGCATTTT | few | TRBD1 | TRBJ1-5 | TRBV6-5
CASSVSTGGGRTDTQYF | TGTGCCAGCAGCGTATCGACAGGGGGCGGTCGGACAGATACGCAGTATTTT | . | TRBD1 | TRBJ2-3 | TRBV7-9
CASSHRGESFF | TGCGCCAGCAGCCACAGGGGCGAGTCTTTCTTT | . | . | TRBJ1-1 | TRBV4-1
CASSLGQGVYEQYF | TGCGCCAGCAGCTTGGGCCAGGGGGTATACGAGCAGTACTTC | . | TRBD1 | TRBJ2-7 | TRBV5-1
CASSKQSTGINTEAFF | TGTGCCAGTAGTAAGCAATCCACCGGGATCAACACTGAAGCTTTCTTT | . | . | TRBJ1-1 | TRBV19
CASSNGRGKFF | TGTGCCAGCTCCAACGGCAGGGGGAAGTTCTTC | . | TRBD1 | TRBJ2-1 | TRBV18
CASSQYHTFDRSWEQFF | TGCGCCAGCAGTCAATATCATACATTCGACAGGAGTTGGGAGCAGTTCTTC | . | . | TRBJ2-1 | TRBV23-1
CASSLRGRTEAFF | TGTGCCAGCAGCTTACGGGGTAGAACTGAAGCTTTCTTT | . | . | TRBJ1-1 | TRBV5-6
CASSLKPGQGFEQYF | TGTGCCAGCTCCTTAAAGCCGGGACAGGGTTTCGAGCAGTACTTC | . | TRBD1 | TRBJ2-7 | TRBV27
CASSPGQTLGNTIYF | TGCGCCAGCAGCCCCGGACAGACGCTCGGAAACACCATATATTTT | . | . | TRBJ1-3 | TRBV5-1
CASSMRRQGGPYEQYF | TGTGCCAGTAGTATGAGGCGGCAGGGCGGTCCCTACGAGCAGTACTTC | . | . | TRBJ2-7 | TRBV19
CASSRGQGNEKLFF | TGTGCCAGCAGCAGGGGACAGGGTAATGAAAAACTGTTTTTT | . | TRBD1 | TRBJ1-4 | TRBV11-1
CASGKGGNQPQHF | TGTGCCAGTGGAAAAGGCGGGAATCAGCCCCAGCATTTT | . | . | TRBJ1-5 | TRBV19
CVSSLSGGYTF | TGTGTCAGCAGCTTAAGCGGCGGCTACACCTTC | . | . | TRBJ1-2 | TRBV7-9
CASSIGEVGTEAFF | TGTGCCAGTAGTATAGGCGAGGTTGGTACTGAAGCTTTCTTT | . | . | TRBJ1-1 | TRBV19
CASSRSGLTYEQYF | TGTGCCAGCTCACGATCGGGACTAACCTACGAGCAGTACTTC | . | TRBD2 | TRBJ2-7 | TRBV18
CASSQDGRGRDIYGYTF | TGTGCCAGCAGCCAAGATGGAAGGGGGCGCGATATTTATGGCTACACCTTC | . | TRBD1 | TRBJ1-2 | TRBV4-2
CASSSGQAPNTGELFF | TGCGCCAGCAGCAGTGGACAGGCCCCGAACACCGGGGAGCTGTTTTTT | . | TRBD1 | TRBJ2-2 | TRBV5-1
CASSLFWSGTVYEQYF | TGTGCCAGCAGTTTATTCTGGTCAGGGACTGTCTACGAGCAGTACTTC | . | . | TRBJ2-7 | TRBV28
CASSLNPRTGAQETQYF | TGTGCCAGCTCACTGAACCCCCGGACAGGGGCACAAGAGACCCAGTACTTC | . | TRBD1 | TRBJ2-5 | TRBV18
CAWSLTGGPTDTQYF | TGTGCCTGGAGTTTAACAGGGGGCCCGACAGATACGCAGTATTTT | . | TRBD1 | TRBJ2-3 | TRBV30
CASSQDPYSDTQYF | TGCGCCAGCAGCCAAGATCCCTATTCAGATACGCAGTATTTT | . | . | TRBJ2-3 | TRBV4-1
CASSTGGPTYEQYF | TGTGCCAGCAGTACGGGGGGGCCTACCTACGAGCAGTACTTC | . | TRBD2 | TRBJ2-7 | TRBV6-6
CASSPGTGHGELFF | TGCGCCAGCAGCCCAGGGACAGGGCACGGGGAGCTGTTTTTT | once | TRBD1 | TRBJ2-2 | TRBV4-1
CASSLGTQIPYEQYF | TGCGCCAGCAGCTTAGGGACACAGATACCCTACGAGCAGTACTTC | . | . | TRBJ2-7 | TRBV5-1
CASSSPTGLWELFF | TGTGCCAGCAGTTCACCGACAGGTTTGTGGGAGCTGTTTTTT | once | . | TRBJ2-2 | TRBV28
CASSFDRTGVNEQFF | TGTGCCAGCAGTTTTGACAGGACAGGGGTCAATGAGCAGTTCTTC | . | TRBD1 | TRBJ2-1 | TRBV6-4
CASSRDRSSTDTQYF | TGTGCCAGCAGTAGGGACAGGTCTAGCACAGATACGCAGTATTTT | once | TRBD1 | TRBJ2-3 | TRBV7-9
CASKPGTAAYEQYF | TGCGCCAGCAAGCCCGGGACAGCTGCTTACGAGCAGTACTTC | . | TRBD1 | TRBJ2-7 | TRBV23-1
CASSGRGGRARGTDTQYF | TGTGCCAGCAGTGGAAGGGGCGGGAGGGCCCGGGGCACAGATACGCAGTATTTT | . | TRBD2 | TRBJ2-3 | TRBV25-1
CASGLGGRAFF | TGTGCCAGCGGGTTGGGGGGGAGAGCTTTCTTT | . | . | TRBJ1-1 | TRBV6-5
CASRDEGRGSTEAFF | TGTGCCAGCAGAGATGAGGGCAGGGGGTCCACTGAAGCTTTCTTT | few | TRBD1 | TRBJ1-1 | TRBV6-1
CASSMGLPPYEQYF | TGTGCCAGTAGTATGGGACTTCCACCCTACGAGCAGTACTTC | . | . | TRBJ2-7 | TRBV19
CASSLTAGLAKNIQYF | TGCGCCAGCAGCTTGACGGCGGGACTAGCCAAAAACATTCAGTACTTC | . | . | TRBJ2-4 | TRBV5-1
CASSTGQGTEAFF | TGTGCCAGCAGTACTGGACAGGGGACTGAAGCTTTCTTT | . | TRBD1 | TRBJ1-1 | TRBV28
CASSSPGINEQFF | TGTGCCAGCAGCTCCCCCGGGATTAATGAGCAGTTCTTC | . | . | TRBJ2-1 | TRBV5-4
CASSQGQGDGYTF | TGTGCCAGCAGCCAGGGACAGGGGGATGGCTACACCTTC | . | TRBD1 | TRBJ1-2 | TRBV5-6
CASSESNSGNTIYF | TGCGCCAGCAGCGAGTCCAACTCTGGAAACACCATATATTTT | . | . | TRBJ1-3 | TRBV5-1
CASSVMGEKGARTYTEAFF | TGTGCCAGCAGCGTCATGGGAGAGAAGGGGGCGCGAACTTATACTGAAGCTTTCTTT | once | TRBD1 | TRBJ1-1 | TRBV7-9
CASSLTSGSFGEQFF | TGCGCCAGCAGCTTGACTAGCGGGAGTTTCGGTGAGCAGTTCTTC | . | TRBD2 | TRBJ2-1 | TRBV5-1
CASSAEVGAHINEQFF | TGCGCCAGCAGCGCCGAGGTAGGTGCACACATCAATGAGCAGTTCTTC | . | . | TRBJ2-1 | TRBV5-1
CATSISSAVGGANVLTF | TGTGCCACCAGCATCTCCTCGGCGGTAGGTGGGGCCAACGTCCTGACTTTC | . | . | TRBJ2-6 | TRBV15
CASSFDRTRGQPQNF | TGTGCCAGCAGCTTTGACAGGACAAGGGGGCAGCCCCAGAATTTT | . | TRBD1 | TRBJ1-5 | TRBV7-2
CASSSGTLSGNTIYF | TGTGCCAGCAGTTCCGGGACACTCTCTGGAAACACCATATATTTT | . | . | TRBJ1-3 | TRBV28
CAISATGTNTEAFF | TGTGCCATCAGCGCGACAGGAACGAACACTGAAGCTTTCTTT | . | . | TRBJ1-1 | TRBV10-3
CASSVDRGDEQYF | TGTGCCAGCAGCGTGGACAGGGGGGACGAGCAGTACTTC | . | TRBD1 | TRBJ2-7 | TRBV7-8
CASSSRDRGLEQYF | TGTGCCAGCTCATCCCGGGACAGGGGGCTCGAGCAGTACTTC | . | TRBD1 | TRBJ2-7 | TRBV18
CASSPLPGQGDYGYTF | TGTGCCAGCAGCCCGCTACCGGGACAGGGAGACTATGGCTACACCTTC | . | TRBD1 | TRBJ1-2 | TRBV7-8
CASSLKRGSYEQYF | TGTGCCAGCAGCTTGAAAAGGGGTTCCTACGAGCAGTACTTC | once | . | TRBJ2-7 | TRBV5-4